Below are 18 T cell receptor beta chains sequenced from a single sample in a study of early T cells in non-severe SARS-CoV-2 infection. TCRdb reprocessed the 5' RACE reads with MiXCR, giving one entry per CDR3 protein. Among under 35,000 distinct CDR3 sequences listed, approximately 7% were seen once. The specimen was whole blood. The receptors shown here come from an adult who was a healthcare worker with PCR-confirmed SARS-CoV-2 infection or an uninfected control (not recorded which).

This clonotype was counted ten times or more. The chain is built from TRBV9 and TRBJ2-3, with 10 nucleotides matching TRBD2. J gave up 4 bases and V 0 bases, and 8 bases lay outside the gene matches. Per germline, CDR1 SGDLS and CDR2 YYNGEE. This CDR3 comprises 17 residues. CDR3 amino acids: CASSVDPSGSVADTQYF. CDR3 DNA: TGTGCCAGCAGCGTAGATCCTAGCGGGAGTGTGGCAGATACGCAGTATTTT.

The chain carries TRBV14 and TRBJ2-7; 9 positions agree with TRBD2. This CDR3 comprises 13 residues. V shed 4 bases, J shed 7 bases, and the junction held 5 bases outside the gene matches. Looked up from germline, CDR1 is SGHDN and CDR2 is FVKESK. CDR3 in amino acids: CASSLAGAWEQYF. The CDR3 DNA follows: TGTGCCAGCAGCCTAGCGGGAGCATGGGAGCAGTACTTC.

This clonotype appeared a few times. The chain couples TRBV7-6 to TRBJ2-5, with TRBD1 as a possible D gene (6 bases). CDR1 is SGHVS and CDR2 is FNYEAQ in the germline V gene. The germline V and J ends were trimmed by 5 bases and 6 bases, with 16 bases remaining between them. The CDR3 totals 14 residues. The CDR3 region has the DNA TGTGCCAGCAGCGAAATAACAGGGAGCAAGACCCAGTACTTC. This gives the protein CASSEITGSKTQYF.

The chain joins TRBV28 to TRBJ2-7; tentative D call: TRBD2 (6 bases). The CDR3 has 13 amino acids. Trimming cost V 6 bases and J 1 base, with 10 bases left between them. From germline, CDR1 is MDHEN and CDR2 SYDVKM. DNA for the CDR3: TGTGCCAGCAGCGGGGACTCATCCTACGAGCAGTACTTC. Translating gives CASSGDSSYEQYF.

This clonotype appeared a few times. The CDR3, as DNA: TGTGCCAGCAGCTTAGTGGGGACAGCTCAGCCCCAGCATTTT. Protein sequence: CASSLVGTAQPQHF. The rearrangement links TRBV7-9 to TRBJ1-5, with 7 bases lining up with TRBD1. This CDR3 region has 14 residues. The germline CDR1 and CDR2 sequences are SEHNR and FQNEAQ (reference sequence). The V gene end was trimmed by 1 base and the J gene end by 6 bases; junction bases not matched to a gene: 3.

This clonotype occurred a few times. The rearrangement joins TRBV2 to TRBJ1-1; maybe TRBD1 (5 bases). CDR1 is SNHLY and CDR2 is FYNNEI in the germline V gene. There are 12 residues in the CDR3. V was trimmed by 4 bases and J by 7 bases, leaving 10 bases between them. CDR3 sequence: CASSAGGVEAFF. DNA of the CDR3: TGTGCCAGCAGTGCGGGGGGAGTTGAAGCTTTCTTT.

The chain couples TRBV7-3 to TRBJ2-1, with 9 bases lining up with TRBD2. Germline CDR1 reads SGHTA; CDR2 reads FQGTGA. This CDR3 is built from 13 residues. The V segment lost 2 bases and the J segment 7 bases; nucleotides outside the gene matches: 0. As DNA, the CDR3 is TGTGCCAGCAGCTTACTAGCGGGGAATGAGCAGTTCTTC. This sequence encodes CASSLLAGNEQFF.

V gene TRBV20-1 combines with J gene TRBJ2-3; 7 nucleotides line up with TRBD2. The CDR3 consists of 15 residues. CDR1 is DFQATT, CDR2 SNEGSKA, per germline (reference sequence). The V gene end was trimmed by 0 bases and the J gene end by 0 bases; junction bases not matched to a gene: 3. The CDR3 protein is CSARDPGGSTDTQYF. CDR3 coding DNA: TGCAGTGCTAGAGATCCGGGGGGTAGCACAGATACGCAGTATTTT.

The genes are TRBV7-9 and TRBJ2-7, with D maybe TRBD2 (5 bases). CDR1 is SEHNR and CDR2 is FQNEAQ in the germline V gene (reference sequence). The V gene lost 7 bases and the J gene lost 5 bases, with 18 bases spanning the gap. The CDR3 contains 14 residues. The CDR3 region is CASNPGSEAHEQYF. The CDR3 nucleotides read TGTGCCAGCAACCCGGGGAGCGAAGCCCACGAGCAGTACTTC.

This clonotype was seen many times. CDR3 sequence reads: CASSGRDRENIQYF. The CDR3 nucleotides are TGTGCCAGCAGTGGTCGGGACAGGGAGAACATTCAGTACTTC. The chain is built from TRBV28 and TRBJ2-4, with 9 bases fitting TRBD1. The V gene's germline CDR1 is MDHEN and CDR2 SYDVKM. V gave up 5 bases and J gave up 7 bases; unmatched junction bases: 6. There are 14 residues in the CDR3.

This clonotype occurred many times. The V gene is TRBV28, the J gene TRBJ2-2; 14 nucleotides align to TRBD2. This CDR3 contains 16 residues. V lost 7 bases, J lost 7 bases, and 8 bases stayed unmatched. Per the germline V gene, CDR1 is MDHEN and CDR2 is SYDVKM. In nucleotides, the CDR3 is TGTGCCAGCATCCGAGGGACTAGCGGGAGAAGCGGGGAGCTGTTTTTT. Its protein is CASIRGTSGRSGELFF.

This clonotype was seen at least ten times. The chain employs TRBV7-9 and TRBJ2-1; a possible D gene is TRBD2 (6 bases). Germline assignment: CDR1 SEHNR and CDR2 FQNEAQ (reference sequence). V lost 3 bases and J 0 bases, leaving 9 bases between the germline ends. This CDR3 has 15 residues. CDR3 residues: CASSFGSISYNEQFF. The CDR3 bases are TGTGCCAGCAGCTTCGGGAGTATCTCCTACAATGAGCAGTTCTTC.

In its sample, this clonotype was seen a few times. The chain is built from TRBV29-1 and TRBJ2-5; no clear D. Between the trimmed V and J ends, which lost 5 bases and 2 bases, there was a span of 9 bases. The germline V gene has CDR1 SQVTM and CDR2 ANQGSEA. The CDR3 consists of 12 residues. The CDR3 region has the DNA TGCAGCGTTCTGACTGGACAAGAGACCCAGTACTTC. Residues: CSVLTGQETQYF.

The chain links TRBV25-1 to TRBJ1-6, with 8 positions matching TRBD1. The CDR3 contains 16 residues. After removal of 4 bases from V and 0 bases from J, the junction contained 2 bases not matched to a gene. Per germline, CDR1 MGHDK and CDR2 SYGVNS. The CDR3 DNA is TGTGCCAGCAGTGGACAGGGGAGCTCCTATAATTCACCCCTCCACTTT. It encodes CASSGQGSSYNSPLHF.

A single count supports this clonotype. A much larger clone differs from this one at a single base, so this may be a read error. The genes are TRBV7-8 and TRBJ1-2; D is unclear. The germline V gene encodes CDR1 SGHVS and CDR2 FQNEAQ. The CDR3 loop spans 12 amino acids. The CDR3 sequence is CASSIDAYGCTF. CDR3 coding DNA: TGTGCCAGCAGCATAGACGCATATGGCTGCACCTTC.

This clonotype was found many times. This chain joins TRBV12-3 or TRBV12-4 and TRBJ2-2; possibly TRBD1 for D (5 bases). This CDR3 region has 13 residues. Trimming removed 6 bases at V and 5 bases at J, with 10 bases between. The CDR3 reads CASSRTQTGELFF. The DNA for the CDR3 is TGTGCCAGCAGCCGGACACAGACCGGGGAGCTGTTTTTT.

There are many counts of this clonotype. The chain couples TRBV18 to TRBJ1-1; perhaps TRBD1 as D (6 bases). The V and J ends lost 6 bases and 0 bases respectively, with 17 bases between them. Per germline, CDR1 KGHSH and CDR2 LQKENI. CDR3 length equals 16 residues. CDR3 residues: CASSLSEGGMNTEAFF. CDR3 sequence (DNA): TGTGCCAGCTCCCTCTCCGAAGGGGGAATGAACACTGAAGCTTTCTTT. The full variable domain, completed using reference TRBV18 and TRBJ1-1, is NAGVMQNPRHLVRRRGQEARLRCSPMKGHSHVYWYRQLPEEGLKFMVYLQKENIIDESGMPKERFSAEFPKEGPSILRIQQVVRGDSAAYFCASSLSEGGMNTEAFFGQGTRLTVV.

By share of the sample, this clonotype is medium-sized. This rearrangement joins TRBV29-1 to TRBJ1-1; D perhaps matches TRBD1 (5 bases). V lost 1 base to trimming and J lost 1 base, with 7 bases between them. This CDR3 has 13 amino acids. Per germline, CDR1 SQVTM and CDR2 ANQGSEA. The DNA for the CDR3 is TGCAGCGTTGAAGGTCAGGGGAACACTGAAGCTTTCTTT. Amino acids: CSVEGQGNTEAFF.